The sequence of this T cell receptor (beta chain) was determined in a study of cytomegalovirus exposure and HLA in healthy donors. Turning to the study itself: Samples from HLA-typed donors yielded approximately 88 million unique TCRs in an early data release. The study's findings and limits: It was in a later analysis that TCR association rates were seen to vary by HLA locus, highest for DRB1 and lowest for HLA-C. Over 15,000 TCR beta sequences were associated with HLA alleles at 0.05 false discovery rate in a later analysis.

The study ran its PCR with 60 Vbeta and 13 Jbeta primers. Data came from immunoSEQ multiplex PCR; TCRdb stores just in-frame clones and leaves some out. The table shows around 140,000 clones, with roughly three fifths occurring only once. V gave up 5 bases and J gave up 1 base; unmatched junction bases: 6. The CDR3 loop spans 16 amino acids. Germline lookup yields CDR1 LNHDA and CDR2 SQIVND (reference sequence). This clone was seen more than once but under ten times. Its specificity is unknown. The TCR sequence derives from a male donor in good health and CMV-seronegative. V and J are TRBV19 and TRBJ1-5, with 9 bases lining up with TRBD1. Sample: PBMCs. The CDR3 coding sequence is TGTGCCAGTAGTTATACAGGGGGCTCGAGCAATCAGCCCCAGCATTTT. Protein: CASSYTGGSSNQPQHF.